The T cell receptor beta chain described here comes from a study of follicular helper T cells after annual influenza vaccination. Time point in this sample: 2015-2016 season, pre-vaccination. Sorted cTfh were non-naive CD4+CXCR5+PD-1+, either ICOS+CD38+ or ICOS-CD38-. The data were produced by immunoSEQ multiplex PCR, yet TCRdb's version contains in-frame clones alone and is incomplete. Of fewer than 2,000 clones listed, 80% to 85% are singletons. Findings and caveats of the study: Change in circulating plasmablasts correlated with ICOS+CD38+ cTfh clonality change.

In the case of this clone: The antigen remains unidentified.

This specimen was CXCR5+ CD38- circulating T follicular helper cells from blood, taken on the day of influenza vaccination. The subset here: circulating Tfh, non-naive CD4+CXCR5+PD-1+ (ICOS+CD38+ or ICOS-CD38-). This receptor was obtained from an adult who received the influenza vaccine.

DNA of the CDR3: TGCGCCAGCAGTGCCATAGGGGGGAACACTGAAGCTTTCTTT. Protein sequence: CASSAIGGNTEAFF. The rearrangement links TRBV10-2 to TRBJ1-1; possibly TRBD1 for D (6 bases). The V gene lost 4 bases and the J gene lost 1 base, with 10 bases spanning the gap. Germline V gives CDR1 WSHSY, CDR2 SAAADI. This CDR3 contains 14 residues.